The 23 T cell receptor beta chains presented below share a single source sample, sequenced in a study of molecular identifiers for immune sequencing clone quantification. Each CDR3 protein is one row after TCRdb ran MiXCR on the PCR reads. Of under 650,000 distinct CDR3 sequences in the sample, just under 20% were seen once. Sequenced material: naive CD8+ T cells from blood, with Jurkat cell RNA spiked in. The subset was: FACS-sorted CD8+CD4-CCR7+CD45RA+ naive T cells. The receptors shown here come from a human donor in good health. Some libraries in this study had Jurkat cell RNA spiked in.

This clonotype appeared many times. The gene calls are TRBV9 and TRBJ2-7; TRBD2 matches 7 bases. The CDR3 contains 14 residues. In germline, CDR1 is SGDLS, CDR2 YYNGEE. The trim removed 4 bases at V and 3 bases at J, leaving 7 bases unmatched. CDR3 in amino acids: CASSLTSISYEQYF. DNA of the CDR3: TGTGCCAGCAGCTTGACTAGCATCAGCTACGAGCAGTACTTC.

As for this clonotype: Because it lacks the conserved phenylalanine or tryptophan at the end, this CDR3 is likely a read error. The chain is built from TRBV28 and TRBJ2-3; D is uncertain. V was clipped by 3 bases and J by 5 bases, with 9 bases between them. CDR1 and CDR2 from the germline V gene are MDHEN and SYDVKM. The CDR3 consists of 13 residues. This CDR3 is CASSLFPGDTQYL. The CDR3 region has the DNA TGTGCCAGCAGTTTGTTCCCCGGAGATACGCAGTATCTC.

The chain employs TRBV6-5 and TRBJ2-7; maybe TRBD1 (5 bases). Germline CDR1 is MNHEY and CDR2 is SVGAGI. Between the trimmed V and J ends, which lost 11 bases and 5 bases, there was a span of 19 bases. The CDR3 contains 13 residues. CDR3 sequence reads: CAVSPVLRDEQYF. DNA of the CDR3: TGTGCCGTGAGCCCAGTACTCAGGGACGAGCAGTACTTC.

In this sample, this clonotype turned up many times. A read error may account for a junction end that differs from germline. V is TRBV7-3 and J is TRBJ2-3, with a weak D call TRBD1 (6 bases). CDR1 and CDR2 (germline): SGHTA, FQGTGA. The CDR3 is 15 amino acids. The CDR3 protein is CASSITGSGTDTQYF. In nucleotides, the CDR3 is TGTGCCAGCAGCATAACAGGGTCGGGAACAGATACGCAGTATTTT.

As regards this clonotype: A much bigger clone sits one base away, suggesting this may be a read error. The J gene is TRBJ2-7, the V gene TRBV20-1, with TRBD2 matching over 8 bases. Germline V gene data show CDR1 as DFQATT and CDR2 as SNEGSKA (reference sequence). CDR3 length equals 14 residues. CDR3 coding DNA: TGCAGTGCTGGAGATTCGGGGGGGATCTACGAGCAGTACTTC. It codes for CSAGDSGGIYEQYF.

Notes on this clonotype: A much larger clone differs from this one at a single base, so this may be a read error. This chain connects TRBV5-6 to TRBJ2-7, with D perhaps assigned TRBD1 or TRBD2 (6 bases each). V was shortened by 0 bases and J by 2 bases, with 15 bases between the two germline ends. The V gene's germline CDR1 is SGHDT and CDR2 YYEEEE. This CDR3 is built from 16 residues. This chain's CDR3 is CASSLGGAGPAYEQYF. CDR3 nucleotide sequence: TGTGCCAGCAGCTTGGGGGGGGCAGGGCCCGCCTACGAGCAGTACTTC.

This rearrangement joins TRBV25-1 to TRBJ2-7, with D perhaps being TRBD1 or TRBD2 (6 bases each). Trimming pared 6 bases from V and 9 bases from J, leaving 12 bases between. CDR3 length: 11 amino acids. Germline-derived CDR1 and CDR2 are MGHDK and SYGVNS. CDR3 amino acids: CASSGGHGQYF. The CDR3, as DNA: TGTGCCAGCAGCGGGGGCCACGGGCAGTACTTC.

In this sample, this clonotype turned up many times. This chain connects TRBV6-5 to TRBJ2-3, with 9 bases aligning to TRBD2. After removal of 7 bases from V and 4 bases from J, the junction contained 12 bases not matched to a gene. The CDR3 consists of 16 residues. Germline V gene lookup returns CDR1 MNHEY and CDR2 SVGAGI. The CDR3 sequence is CASNVQVSGSADTQYF. As DNA, the CDR3 is TGTGCCAGCAACGTACAGGTTAGCGGGAGTGCAGATACGCAGTATTTT.

This clonotype was detected only a few times. V and J are TRBV6-2 or TRBV6-3 and TRBJ2-1, with a possible D match to TRBD2 (6 bases). Trimming took off 4 bases at V and 2 bases at J, with 9 bases between the two ends. The germline V gene has CDR1 MNHEY and CDR2 SVGEGT. The CDR3 runs to 14 residues. This CDR3 is CASSWGVTYNEQFF. CDR3 nucleotides: TGTGCCAGCAGTTGGGGGGTCACCTACAATGAGCAGTTCTTC.

A word on this clonotype: A read error may explain this, as a much larger clone is one base away. V usage is TRBV28 and J usage is TRBJ2-3, with TRBD1 as a possible D gene (6 bases). CDR1 and CDR2 (germline): MDHEN, SYDVKM. V lost 4 bases and J lost 2, with 16 bases in between. The CDR3 is 16 residues long. The CDR3 DNA sequence: TGTGCCAGCAGTTCGGTGGACAGTATCCCCACAGATACGCAGTATTTT. Translating it yields CASSSVDSIPTDTQYF. Full variable domain (missing parts from reference TRBV28 and TRBJ2-3): DVKVTQSSRYLVKRTGEKVFLECVQDMDHENMFWYRQDPGLGLRLIYFSYDVKMKEKGDIPEGYSVSREKKERFSLILESASTNQTSMYLCASSSVDSIPTDTQYFGPGTRLTVL.

This clonotype was found a few times. The rearrangement links TRBV20-1 to TRBJ2-7; TRBD1 might be the D (5 bases). This CDR3 is built from 14 residues. V lost 0 bases to trimming and J lost 3 bases, with 12 bases between them. Per the germline V gene, CDR1 is DFQATT and CDR2 is SNEGSKA (reference sequence). DNA of the CDR3: TGCAGTGCTAGAGATGTTCAGGGCCACTACGAGCAGTACTTC. This codes for CSARDVQGHYEQYF.

This clonotype was detected many times. The V gene is TRBV11-2, the J gene TRBJ2-4; 7 bases align to TRBD1. The CDR3 covers 15 residues. In germline, CDR1 is SGHAT, CDR2 FQNNGV. Trimming removed 4 bases from V and 5 bases from J; junction bases left unmatched: 8. CDR3 DNA: TGTGCCAGCAGCTGGGGTAACAGGGGAGAAAACATTCAGTACTTC. It is translated as CASSWGNRGENIQYF.

Concerning this clonotype: Likely a read error: the CDR3 ends without its conserved phenylalanine or tryptophan. The chain joins TRBV2 to TRBJ1-1; D unresolved. Looked up from germline, CDR1 is SNHLY and CDR2 is FYNNEI. This CDR3 has 14 amino acids. The CDR3 DNA follows: TGTGCCTGCAGTGAAGAAGACCTGAACACTGAAGCTTTCTCT. Its translation is CACSEEDLNTEAFS.

Ten or more counts support this clonotype. The chain recombines TRBV27 with TRBJ1-5; perhaps TRBD1 as D (6 bases). The CDR3 consists of 15 residues. V was cut by 5 bases and J by 1 base, with 12 bases left in between. Germline values: CDR1 MNHEY, CDR2 SMNVEV (reference sequence). Here the CDR3 DNA reads TGTGCCAGCAGTCCGGGGACAACAAGCAATCAGCCCCAGCATTTT. Its protein product is CASSPGTTSNQPQHF.

In the case of this clonotype: The conserved final phenylalanine or tryptophan is absent from the CDR3, which likely points to a read error. The rearrangement uses TRBV7-9 and TRBJ2-3; D is unresolved. V gave up 1 base and J gave up 0 bases, with 8 bases separating them. The CDR3 is 15 amino acids. CDR1 is SEHNR and CDR2 is FQNEAQ in the germline V gene (reference sequence). CDR3 region: CASSLGVRSTDTQYL. The CDR3 coding sequence is TGTGCCAGCAGCTTAGGGGTTCGGAGCACAGATACGCAGTATCTT.

This chain joins TRBV18 and TRBJ1-1, with D hard to call. The CDR3 sequence is 16 residues long. Germline loops: CDR1 KGHSH, CDR2 LQKENI. The V and J ends lost 3 bases and 3 bases respectively, with 17 bases between them. This CDR3 is CASSPATLERYTEAFF. CDR3 bases: TGTGCCAGCTCACCCGCTACCCTTGAACGGTACACTGAAGCTTTCTTT.

This clonotype was counted at least ten times. This sequence joins TRBV6-6 and TRBJ1-1; D is unresolved. Germline loops: CDR1 MNHNY, CDR2 SVGAGI (reference sequence). CDR3 length equals 15 residues. V lost 2 bases and J lost 5, with 15 bases in between. The CDR3 sequence is CASSYTVGVMTEAFF. The CDR3 DNA reads as TGTGCCAGCAGTTACACGGTCGGGGTGATGACTGAAGCTTTCTTT.

In regard to this clonotype: This may stem from a read error, because a much larger clone lies one nucleotide away. The chain uses TRBV20-1 and TRBJ1-1; unclear D gene. CDR3 length equals 12 residues. Germline-derived CDR1 and CDR2 are DFQATT and SNEGSKA (reference sequence). The CDR3 is CNVPGGNTEAFF. The CDR3 DNA sequence: TGCAATGTCCCGGGAGGGAACACTGAAGCTTTCTTT.

This clonotype was detected only once. The conserved phenylalanine or tryptophan is not found at the CDR3 terminus, so this likely reflects a read error. This chain uses TRBV12-3 or TRBV12-4 with TRBJ2-7, with no clear D. The V end lost 1 base, the J end lost 2 bases, and 6 bases lay between the germline ends. CDR3 size: 13 residues. This CDR3 reads CASSLGAPYEQYS. The CDR3 DNA is TGTGCCAGCAGTTTAGGGGCACCCTACGAGCAGTACTCC.

This clonotype was seen a handful of times. The chain employs TRBV30 and TRBJ2-2; 7 bases match TRBD1. Trimming at V came to 5 bases and at J to 4 bases, leaving 7 bases not matched to a gene. CDR1 and CDR2 from the germline V gene are GTSNPN and SVGIG (reference sequence). The CDR3 contains 14 residues. The DNA for the CDR3 is TGTGCCTGGGAACCCAGGGGGACCACCGGGGAGCTGTTTTTT. It yields the protein CAWEPRGTTGELFF.

Details on this clonotype: A single base separates this from a much larger clone, so it may be a read error. The rearrangement joins TRBV12-3 or TRBV12-4 to TRBJ2-3; 11 positions match TRBD2. The CDR3 totals 18 residues. This CDR3 is CAGSLTGLLAGVSDTQYF. The CDR3, as DNA: TGTGCCGGCAGCCTAACGGGGTTACTAGCGGGAGTATCGGATACGCAGTATTTT.

This clonotype was seen repeatedly, ten times or more. V usage is TRBV19 and J usage is TRBJ2-3, with 9 positions matching TRBD2. Germline CDR1 is LNHDA and CDR2 is SQIVND (reference sequence). The CDR3 consists of 14 residues. Germline trimming cut 8 bases from V and 10 bases from J; bases unmatched to any gene: 13. CDR3 DNA sequence: TGTGCCAGTCTCGGGACTAGCCAACCTGCTCCGCAGTATTTT. Protein sequence: CASLGTSQPAPQYF.

This chain connects TRBV27 to TRBJ2-7; maybe TRBD2 (6 bases). The germline V and J ends were trimmed by 1 base and 5 bases, with 15 bases remaining between them. CDR3 length equals 15 residues. Germline CDR1 is MNHEY and CDR2 is SMNVEV (reference sequence). DNA for the CDR3: TGTGCCAGCAGTTTATTAGGTCCCCCGGGGGACGAGCAGTACTTC. Amino acids: CASSLLGPPGDEQYF.